This T cell receptor beta chain is drawn from a study of blood T cell repertoires in COVID-19. This CDR3 comprises 15 residues. The ends lost 8 bases at V and 1 base at J; junction bases unmatched: 11. Germline values: CDR1 MNHEY, CDR2 SVGAGI. Original methodology: Reference gene primer amplification gave nucleated cell count estimates. Produced via immunoSEQ multiplex PCR; TCRdb's table is partial and in-frame only. The V and J calls and clone size were taken over from that table, and D and trimming were inferred from the DNA. This table holds about 260,000 clones, 87% found once. The clonotype was recovered from a woman aged 45-60 years with acute or convalescent COVID-19. The chain carries TRBV6-5 and TRBJ2-7, with TRBD1 matching over 7 bases. The sequencing input was peripheral blood. DNA for the CDR3: TGTGCCAGCGTACTTAATCTCAGGGGGTCCTACGAGCAGTACTTC. Amino acids: CASVLNLRGSYEQYF.